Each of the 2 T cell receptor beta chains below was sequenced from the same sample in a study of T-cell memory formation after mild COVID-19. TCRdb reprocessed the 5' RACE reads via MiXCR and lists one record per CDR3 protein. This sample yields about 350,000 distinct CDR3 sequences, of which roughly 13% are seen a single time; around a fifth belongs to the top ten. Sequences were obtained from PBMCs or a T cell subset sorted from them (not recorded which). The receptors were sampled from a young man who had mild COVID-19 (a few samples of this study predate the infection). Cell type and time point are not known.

CDR3 sequence: CASSARDTYTGELFF. The CDR3 DNA is TGTGCCAGCAGCGCCAGGGACACCTACACCGGGGAGCTGTTTTTT. This chain uses TRBV3-1 with TRBJ2-2; a weak D match, TRBD1 (6 bases). The CDR3 is 15 residues long. With 5 bases removed from V and 3 bases from J, the gap between germline ends came to 13 bases. CDR1 and CDR2 from the germline V gene are LGHDT and YNNKEL (reference sequence).

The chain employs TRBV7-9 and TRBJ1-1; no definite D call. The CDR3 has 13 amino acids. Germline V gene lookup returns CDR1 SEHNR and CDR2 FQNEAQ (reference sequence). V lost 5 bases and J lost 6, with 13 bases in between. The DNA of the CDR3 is TGTGCCAGCAGCCCCCCTTCGGTCGCTGAAGCTTTCTTT. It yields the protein CASSPPSVAEAFF. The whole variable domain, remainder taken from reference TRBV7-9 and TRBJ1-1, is DTGVSQNPRHKITKRGQNVTFRCDPISEHNRLYWYRQTLGQGPEFLTYFQNEAQLEKSRLLSDRFSAERPKGSFSTLEIQRTEQGDSAMYLCASSPPSVAEAFFGQGTRLTVV.